The T cell receptor beta chain described here comes from a study of CD8+ T cells in alopecia areata. Study-wide background: The study gave treated patients oral tofacitinib at 5 to 10 mg twice daily.

Germline V gene lookup returns CDR1 SGHRS and CDR2 YFSETQ. Trimming pared 7 bases from V and 2 bases from J, leaving 12 bases between. This CDR3 has 13 residues. It was from alopecia areata patients that lesional scalp punch biopsies and peripheral blood were collected. Isolated RNA was reverse transcribed into cDNA used as the sequencing template. The method was immunoSEQ multiplex PCR; TCRdb's version includes in-frame clones alone and lacks a portion of them. Among 150,000 or so clones, approximately 45% were seen once, and the ten largest hold around 6.8%. The clonotype comes from a human donor with alopecia areata. The specimen was CD4+ T cells sorted from blood. This rearrangement joins TRBV5-1 to TRBJ2-5; D is perhaps TRBD1 (6 bases). CDR3 in amino acids: CASLGDRQETQYF. CDR3 DNA: TGCGCCAGCTTGGGAGACAGGCAAGAGACCCAGTACTTC.